The clone carrying this T cell receptor beta chain turned up a few times. The antigen remains undetermined. These data belong to a study of T-cell memory formation after mild COVID-19. Study context: Largely donor-specific TCR clusters were found.

Germline CDR1 and CDR2: SGHDN and FVKESK. V was pared by 0 bases and J by 4 bases, with 16 bases between. The CDR3 loop spans 17 amino acids. Study-wide results and caveats: SARS-CoV-2 specificity was not confirmed for second-wave clones peaking on day 37. Mostly located in CM and EM were contracting CD4+ clones, with contracting CD8+ clones located in EMRA.

TCRdb re-analysed the 5' RACE reads in MiXCR, keeping a single row per CDR3 protein. Of a few hundred thousand distinct CDR3 sequences in the sample, approximately 16% were seen once. The rearrangement links TRBV14 to TRBJ1-5; D ambiguous. What was sequenced was PBMCs or a T cell subset sorted from them (not recorded which). The TCR was taken from a man younger than 35 who had mild COVID-19 (a few samples of this study predate the infection). Cell type and time point are not known. The CDR3 loop is CASSQDSVETQNQPQHF. The CDR3 coding sequence is TGTGCCAGCAGCCAAGATTCAGTAGAGACACAAAATCAGCCCCAGCATTTT.